The T cell receptor beta chain described here comes from a study of patients and donors after allogeneic stem cell transplantation. TCRdb called the RT-PCR reads again in MiXCR, with one record for every CDR3 protein. Among about 16,000 distinct CDR3 sequences listed, 25% to 30% were seen once. This clonotype rates as medium-sized. V was pared by 5 bases and J by 0 bases, with 11 bases between. The CDR3 length is 14 residues. Germline V CDR1 and CDR2: SGHRS, YFSETQ. V and J are TRBV5-1 and TRBJ1-1; D uncertain. This clonotype was sampled from a human donor who was either an allogeneic HSCT recipient or a stem cell or donor lymphocyte infusion donor (not recorded which). It is not recorded whose cells these are; they may come from a transplant donor. The sample consisted of blood, either unsorted or a sorted T cell fraction (not recorded which). The CDR3 nucleotides read TGCGCCAGCAGGAGGACGGCACTGAACACTGAAGCTTTCTTT. It translates to CASRRTALNTEAFF.